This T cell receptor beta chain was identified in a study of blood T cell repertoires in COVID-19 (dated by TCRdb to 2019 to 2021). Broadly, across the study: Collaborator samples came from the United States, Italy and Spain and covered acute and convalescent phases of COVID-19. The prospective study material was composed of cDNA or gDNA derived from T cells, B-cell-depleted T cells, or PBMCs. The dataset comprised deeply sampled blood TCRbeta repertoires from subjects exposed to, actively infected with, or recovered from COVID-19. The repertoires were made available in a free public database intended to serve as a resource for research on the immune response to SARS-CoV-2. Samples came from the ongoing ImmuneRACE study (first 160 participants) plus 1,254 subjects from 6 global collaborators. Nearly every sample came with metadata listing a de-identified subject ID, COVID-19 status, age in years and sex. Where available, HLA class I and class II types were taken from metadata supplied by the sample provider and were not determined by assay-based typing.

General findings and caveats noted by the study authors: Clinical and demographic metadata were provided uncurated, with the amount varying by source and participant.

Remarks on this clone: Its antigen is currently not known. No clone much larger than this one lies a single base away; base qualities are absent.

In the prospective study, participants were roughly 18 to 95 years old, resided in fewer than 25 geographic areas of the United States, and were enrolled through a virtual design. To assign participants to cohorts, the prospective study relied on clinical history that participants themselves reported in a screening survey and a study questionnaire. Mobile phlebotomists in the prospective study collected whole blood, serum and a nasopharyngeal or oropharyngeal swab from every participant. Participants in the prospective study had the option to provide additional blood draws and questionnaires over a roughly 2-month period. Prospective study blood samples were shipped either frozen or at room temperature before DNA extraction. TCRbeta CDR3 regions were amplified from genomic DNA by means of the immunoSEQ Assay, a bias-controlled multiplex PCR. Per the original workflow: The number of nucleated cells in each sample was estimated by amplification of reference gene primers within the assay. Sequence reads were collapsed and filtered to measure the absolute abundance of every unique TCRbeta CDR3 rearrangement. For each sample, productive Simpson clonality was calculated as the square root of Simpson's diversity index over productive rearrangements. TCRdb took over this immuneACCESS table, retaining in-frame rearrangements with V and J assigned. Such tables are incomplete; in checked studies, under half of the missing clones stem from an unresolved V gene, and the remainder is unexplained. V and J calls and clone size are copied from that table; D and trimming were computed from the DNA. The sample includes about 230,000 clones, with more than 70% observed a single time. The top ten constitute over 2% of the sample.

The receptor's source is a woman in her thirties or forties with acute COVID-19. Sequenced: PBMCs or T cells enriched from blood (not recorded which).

The DNA is TGTGCCACCAGTGAGACTAGCGGGGGCCAAGAGACCCAGTACTTC. This sequence encodes CATSETSGGQETQYF. The sequence joins TRBV24-1 to TRBJ2-5, with 12 middle bases fitting TRBD2. Including the terminal cysteine and phenylalanine, the CDR3 comprises 15 residues. Only CDR3 DNA remains: 45 bases, in frame from the first base. The junction shows trimming of 4 bases on V and 1 base on J, and the gene matches do not reach 0 bases of it. In the germline V gene, CDR1 corresponds to KGHDR and CDR2 to SFDVKD.